Below are 20 T cell receptor beta chains sequenced from a single sample in a study of beta chain features in type 1 diabetes. For these TCRs, the target antigens are not known. All of the isolated RNA was reverse transcribed, so expressed TCRB transcripts were sequenced. The assay was immunoSEQ multiplex PCR, and TCRdb's table has in-frame clones only and misses some. The table shows 50,000 or so clones, with over 40% occurring only once. Study results and caveats: Across all four CD4+ subsets, people with type 1 diabetes showed modestly shorter TCRB CDR3s.

The material sequenced was Tregs from blood. Receptors were obtained from a man aged 25-40 years with type 1 diabetes.

This clone has just a few counts. The CDR3 bases are TGTGCCAGCGGGTCCTGGACAGGAGAGCTTAATCAGCCCCAGCATTTT. It codes for CASGSWTGELNQPQHF. V is TRBV2 and J is TRBJ1-5; TRBD1 aligns across 7 bases. The CDR3 loop spans 16 amino acids. CDR1 is SNHLY, CDR2 FYNNEI, per germline. V was clipped by 8 bases and J by 4 bases; unmatched bases: 14.

The chain combines TRBV18 with TRBJ2-7; maybe TRBD2 (6 bases). The germline V and J ends were trimmed by 0 bases and 6 bases, with 9 bases remaining between them. Germline V gives CDR1 KGHSH, CDR2 LQKENI. The CDR3 has 13 residues. DNA of the CDR3: TGTGCCAGCTCACCACCGGGAGGCGGCGAGCAGTACTTC. The encoded protein is CASSPPGGGEQYF. Based on the CDR3 plus reference TRBV18 and TRBJ2-7, the full variable domain is NAGVMQNPRHLVRRRGQEARLRCSPMKGHSHVYWYRQLPEEGLKFMVYLQKENIIDESGMPKERFSAEFPKEGPSILRIQQVVRGDSAAYFCASSPPGGGEQYFGPGTRLTVT.

This clone was seen only a few times. The chain uses TRBV12-5 and TRBJ2-1; D remains ambiguous. Trimming removed 1 base at V and 6 bases at J, with 7 bases between. Per germline, CDR1 LGHNT and CDR2 FRNRAP. This CDR3 spans 13 amino acids. The CDR3: CASGLGAGNEQFF. In DNA form, the CDR3 reads TGTGCTAGTGGTTTGGGCGCTGGCAATGAGCAGTTCTTC.

The gene calls are TRBV7-2 and TRBJ1-2, with D uncertain. CDR1 is SGHTA, CDR2 FQGNSA, per germline. This CDR3 comprises 15 residues. Deletions cut 0 bases from V and 2 bases from J, with 10 bases between. Here the CDR3 reads CASSLAVRQNYGYTF. In nucleotides, the CDR3 is TGTGCCAGCAGCTTAGCGGTGCGGCAAAACTATGGCTACACCTTC.

The chain combines TRBV7-3 with TRBJ2-1; D might be TRBD2 (6 bases). CDR1 SGHTA and CDR2 FQGTGA come from the germline V gene. This CDR3 has 13 amino acids. Trimming removed 4 bases at V and 6 bases at J, with 10 bases between. This CDR3 reads CASSYMGGNEQFF. The DNA for the CDR3 is TGTGCCAGCAGCTATATGGGAGGCAATGAGCAGTTCTTC. The full variable domain, rest sourced from reference TRBV7-3 and TRBJ2-1, is GAGVSQTPSNKVTEKGKYVELRCDPISGHTALYWYRQSLGQGPEFLIYFQGTGAADDSGLPNDRFFAVRPEGSVSTLKIQRTERGDSAVYLCASSYMGGNEQFFGPGTRLTVL.

V usage is TRBV28 and J usage is TRBJ2-7; 7 bases are a match to TRBD2. The CDR3 consists of 13 residues. Germline CDR1 MDHEN, CDR2 SYDVKM. Germline trimming cut 4 bases from V and 4 bases from J; bases unmatched to any gene: 4. For the CDR3, the DNA is TGTGCCAGCAGTTGGGAGGGAGATTACGAGCAGTACTTC. Residues: CASSWEGDYEQYF.

This rearrangement joins TRBV2 to TRBJ1-4, with a possible D match to TRBD1 (5 bases). V was trimmed by 1 base and J by 10 bases, leaving 19 bases between them. Germline CDR1 and CDR2: SNHLY and FYNNEI. The CDR3 sequence is 16 residues long. CDR3 DNA: TGTGCCAGCAGTGAAGAGGTGGGGCCGGCGCGGAGAAAACTGTTTTTT. Translation gives CASSEEVGPARRKLFF.

The chain is built from TRBV2 and TRBJ1-1, with no clear D. The CDR3 is 12 residues long. V was pared by 4 bases and J by 3 bases, with 6 bases between. Germline V lookup: CDR1 SNHLY, CDR2 FYNNEI. Here the CDR3 DNA reads TGTGCCAGCAGTGTGAGGGACACTGAAGCTTTCTTT. Protein sequence: CASSVRDTEAFF.

The count of this clone is one. The chain links TRBV19 to TRBJ2-5; tentatively, D is TRBD2 (7 bases). The ends were cut back, 5 bases at V and 1 base at J, with 17 bases in the middle. Germline loops: CDR1 LNHDA, CDR2 SQIVND (reference sequence). CDR3 length equals 16 residues. CDR3 in DNA: TGTGCCAGTAGTGCCCTTAGGGGGGGCTTCCAAGAGACCCAGTACTTC. Protein: CASSALRGGFQETQYF. Combining the CDR3 with reference TRBV19 and TRBJ2-5 gives the whole variable domain DGGITQSPKYLFRKEGQNVTLSCEQNLNHDAMYWYRQDPGQGLRLIYYSQIVNDFQKGDIAEGYSVSREKKESFPLTVTSAQKNPTAFYLCASSALRGGFQETQYFGPGTRLLVL.

This clone was counted a few times. The rearrangement joins TRBV2 to TRBJ1-4; D call uncertain. This CDR3 has 15 amino acids. Trimming removed 6 bases from V and 0 bases from J, with 11 bases in between. Germline values: CDR1 SNHLY, CDR2 FYNNEI. The CDR3 coding sequence is TGTGCCAGCAGAAGGACGGAGGCAACTAATGAAAAACTGTTTTTT. This codes for CASRRTEATNEKLFF.

The chain has TRBV28 and TRBJ1-4, with 9 bases identical to TRBD1. The V and J ends lost 5 bases and 5 bases, in that order; junction bases with no gene match: 3. CDR3 length equals 14 residues. Per germline, CDR1 MDHEN and CDR2 SYDVKM. CDR3 in DNA: TGTGCCAGCAGTCCCGGGACAGGGAATGAAAAACTGTTTTTT. It specifies CASSPGTGNEKLFF. The full variable domain, with the rest looked up from reference TRBV28 and TRBJ1-4, is DVKVTQSSRYLVKRTGEKVFLECVQDMDHENMFWYRQDPGLGLRLIYFSYDVKMKEKGDIPEGYSVSREKKERFSLILESASTNQTSMYLCASSPGTGNEKLFFGSGTQLSVL.

The chain links TRBV7-3 to TRBJ1-1, with D unresolved. V lost 3 bases, J lost 1 base, and 6 bases lay in between. Germline CDR1 is SGHTA and CDR2 is FQGTGA. The CDR3 contains 13 residues. In DNA form, the CDR3 reads TGTGCCAGCAGCTTTTGGAGGAACACTGAAGCTTTCTTT. It is translated as CASSFWRNTEAFF.

In regard to this clone: The same CDR3 can be traced to other DNA sequences in this sample. The chain carries TRBV7-3 and TRBJ2-5; D is possibly TRBD2 (6 bases). The CDR3 loop spans 14 amino acids. The germline gives CDR1 SGHTA, CDR2 FQGTGA. Between the trimmed V and J ends, which lost 2 bases and 5 bases, there was a span of 12 bases. DNA for the CDR3: TGTGCCAGCAGCTTAGGGACCAGCGGGGAGACCCAGTACTTC. The encoded protein is CASSLGTSGETQYF.

This clone was seen more than once but under ten times. The chain combines TRBV10-3 with TRBJ2-1, with TRBD2 identical over 7 bases. The CDR3 runs to 15 residues. In germline, CDR1 is ENHRY, CDR2 SYGVKD. J lost 2 bases, V lost 6 bases, and 7 bases had no gene match. The CDR3 spells CAISPSGMAYNEQFF. CDR3 in DNA: TGTGCCATCAGCCCCAGCGGGATGGCCTACAATGAGCAGTTCTTC.

This chain connects TRBV2 to TRBJ1-1, with 7 bases identical to TRBD1. The CDR3 has 15 residues. CDR1 is SNHLY, CDR2 FYNNEI, per germline. After removal of 4 bases from V and 1 base from J, the junction contained 6 bases not matched to a gene. The CDR3 region is CASSALGGRNTEAFF. The CDR3 coding sequence is TGTGCCAGCAGTGCCTTAGGGGGCAGGAACACTGAAGCTTTCTTT.

The V gene is TRBV28, the J gene TRBJ2-1; 7 positions agree with TRBD1. Germline CDR1 reads MDHEN; CDR2 reads SYDVKM. V dropped 6 bases and J dropped 7; count of bases not matched to a gene: 12. The CDR3 sequence is 15 residues long. CDR3: CASSFIIGGTNEQFF. CDR3 sequence (DNA): TGTGCCAGCAGCTTTATTATAGGGGGCACGAATGAGCAGTTCTTC.

This clone was observed many times. The V and J genes are TRBV7-2 and TRBJ2-7; D remains ambiguous. Germline V lookup: CDR1 SGHTA, CDR2 FQGNSA. The CDR3 spans 12 residues. Trimming shortened V by 4 bases and J by 3 bases, and 7 bases separated the two germline ends. This CDR3 is CASSYVSYEQYF. CDR3 DNA: TGTGCCAGCAGCTACGTCAGCTACGAGCAGTACTTC.

This clone showed up just a few times. The rearrangement joins TRBV5-1 to TRBJ2-3, with 9 bases aligning to TRBD2. The ends lost 4 bases at V and 7 bases at J; junction bases unmatched: 7. Per germline, CDR1 SGHRS and CDR2 YFSETQ. This CDR3 has 14 amino acids. The CDR3 protein is CASSEAGGDNTQYF. Written as DNA, the CDR3 is TGCGCCAGCAGCGAAGCGGGAGGCGATAATACGCAGTATTTT. Full variable domain (rest looked up from reference TRBV5-1 and TRBJ2-3): KAGVTQTPRYLIKTRGQQVTLSCSPISGHRSVSWYQQTPGQGLQFLFEYFSETQRNKGNFPGRFSGRQFSNSRSEMNVSTLELGDSALYLCASSEAGGDNTQYFGPGTRLTVL.

The chain couples TRBV28 to TRBJ2-3, with D perhaps matching TRBD1 (6 bases). V dropped 6 bases and J dropped 2 bases, with 12 bases sitting between them. CDR1 and CDR2 from the germline V gene are MDHEN and SYDVKM. The CDR3 totals 14 residues. This CDR3 reads CASRTTGSTDTQYF. CDR3 nucleotides: TGTGCCAGCAGAACGACAGGTTCCACAGATACGCAGTATTTT. Full variable domain (outside the CDR3, taken from reference TRBV28 and TRBJ2-3): DVKVTQSSRYLVKRTGEKVFLECVQDMDHENMFWYRQDPGLGLRLIYFSYDVKMKEKGDIPEGYSVSREKKERFSLILESASTNQTSMYLCASRTTGSTDTQYFGPGTRLTVL.

V is TRBV6-1 and J is TRBJ2-5; the D is unclear. This CDR3 region has 13 residues. The germline CDR1 and CDR2 sequences are MNHNS and SASEGT. The V and J ends lost 6 bases and 2 bases respectively, with 10 bases between them. The CDR3 loop reads CASRLQSQETQYF. The CDR3 DNA follows: TGTGCCAGCAGGCTGCAGTCTCAAGAGACCCAGTACTTC.